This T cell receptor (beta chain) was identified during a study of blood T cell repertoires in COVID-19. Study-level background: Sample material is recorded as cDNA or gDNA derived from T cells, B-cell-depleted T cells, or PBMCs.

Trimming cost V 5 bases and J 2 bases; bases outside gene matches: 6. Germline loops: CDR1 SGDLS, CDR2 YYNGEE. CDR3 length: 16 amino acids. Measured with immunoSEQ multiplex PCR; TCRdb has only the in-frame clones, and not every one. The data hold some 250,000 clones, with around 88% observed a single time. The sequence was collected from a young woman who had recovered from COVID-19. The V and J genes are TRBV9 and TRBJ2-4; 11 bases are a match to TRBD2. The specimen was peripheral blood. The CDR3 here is CASSSGGAVTKNIQYF. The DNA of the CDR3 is TGTGCCAGCAGTAGCGGGGGGGCCGTGACCAAAAACATTCAGTACTTC. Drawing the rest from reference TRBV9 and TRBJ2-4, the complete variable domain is DSGVTQTPKHLITATGQRVTLRCSPRSGDLSVYWYQQSLDQGLQFLIQYYNGEERAKGNILERFSAQQFPDLHSELNLSSLELGDSALYFCASSSGGAVTKNIQYFGAGTRLSVL.